These 6 T cell receptor beta chains originate from one sample sequenced in a study of blood T cell repertoires in COVID-19 (dated by TCRdb to about 2020). The library was built by means of the immunoSEQ multiplex PCR assay. Imported from immuneACCESS, the table was reduced by TCRdb to in-frame sequences with V and J called. These copies leave out some clones; in studies compared against another copy, an unresolved V gene accounts for under half, and the cause of the remainder is not known. This sample gives some 190,000 clones in total; 85% to 90% of them show up just once. About 1.7% of the sample is in the top ten clones. The sequencing sample was made of peripheral blood. These receptors were obtained from a man aged 18-30 years with active or convalescent COVID-19.

V and J are TRBV19 and TRBJ1-2; TRBD1 is a possible D gene (6 bases). Trimming took off 0 bases at V and 4 bases at J, with 9 bases between the two ends. Germline CDR1 is LNHDA and CDR2 is SQIVND (reference sequence). The CDR3 consists of 14 residues. CDR3 bases: TGTGCCAGTAGTATAGAACAGGGCCTCTATGGCTACACCTTC. Its translation: CASSIEQGLYGYTF.

This chain uses TRBV11-3 with TRBJ2-5; D ambiguous. The CDR3 is 13 residues long. Germline loops: CDR1 SGHNT, CDR2 YENEEA. The ends were cut back, 1 base at V and 5 bases at J, with 8 bases in the middle. The CDR3 sequence is CASSLGVGETQYF. Here the CDR3 DNA reads TGTGCCAGCAGCTTAGGCGTCGGTGAGACCCAGTACTTC.

V is TRBV9 and J is TRBJ2-3, with 10 bases fitting TRBD2. Trimming took 1 base from V and 2 from J; bases not matched to a gene: 1. This CDR3 is 15 amino acids long. Germline V gene sequence: CDR1 SGDLS, CDR2 YYNGEE. This CDR3 is CASSVLAGATDTQYF. DNA of the CDR3: TGTGCCAGCAGCGTACTAGCGGGGGCCACAGATACGCAGTATTTT.

This clone has more than one count but fewer than ten. The CDR3 DNA sequence: TGTGCCAGCTCACCAGACAGATATTCACCCCTCCACTTT. Protein: CASSPDRYSPLHF. V gene TRBV18 combines with J gene TRBJ1-6, with a weak D call TRBD1 (5 bases). V lost 2 bases and J 8 bases, leaving 7 bases between the germline ends. Looked up from germline, CDR1 is KGHSH and CDR2 is LQKENI. CDR3 length: 13 amino acids.

The chain uses TRBV6-4 and TRBJ2-7; 9 bases fit TRBD1. Germline assignment: CDR1 MRHNA and CDR2 SNTAGT. The CDR3 is 16 residues long. V was pared by 7 bases and J by 7 bases, with 17 bases of the junction left unmatched. The CDR3 nucleotides are TGTGCCAGCATTCACCTCCTCGGGACAGGGATTTTTGAGCAGTACTTC. Amino acids: CASIHLLGTGIFEQYF.

This clone was seen a few times. This chain connects TRBV27 to TRBJ2-7; 9 bases match TRBD1. The CDR3 runs to 13 residues. From germline, CDR1 is MNHEY and CDR2 SMNVEV (reference sequence). V lost 6 bases to trimming and J lost 5 bases; unmatched junction nucleotides: 5. The CDR3 nucleotides are TGTGCCAGCAGGGGGACAGGGCAGAACGAGCAGTACTTC. Protein: CASRGTGQNEQYF.